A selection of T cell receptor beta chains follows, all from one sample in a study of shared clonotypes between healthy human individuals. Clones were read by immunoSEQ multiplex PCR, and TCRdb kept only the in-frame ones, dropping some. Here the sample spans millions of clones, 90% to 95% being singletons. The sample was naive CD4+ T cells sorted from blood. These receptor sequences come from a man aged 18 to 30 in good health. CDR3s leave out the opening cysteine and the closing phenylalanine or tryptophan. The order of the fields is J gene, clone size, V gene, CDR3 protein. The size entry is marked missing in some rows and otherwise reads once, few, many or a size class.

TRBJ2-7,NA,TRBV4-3,ASSQDRTSDEQY
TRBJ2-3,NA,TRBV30,AWSYRDWLDTQY
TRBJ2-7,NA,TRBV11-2,ASSPRQGGFLYEQY
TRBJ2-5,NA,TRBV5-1,ASQTSGSITETQY
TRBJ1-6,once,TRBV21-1,ARPDQGVAYNSPLH
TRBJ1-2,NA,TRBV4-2,ASSQPGQGAANYGYT
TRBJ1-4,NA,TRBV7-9,ASSFTTGKLF
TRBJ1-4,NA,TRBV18,ASSRNSKATNEKLF
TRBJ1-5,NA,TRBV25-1,ASADREYGPQH
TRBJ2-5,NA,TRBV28,ASSLPGLGLAGEETQY
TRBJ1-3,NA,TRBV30,AWSQHSGNTIY
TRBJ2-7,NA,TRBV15,ATSRDLVGSSYEQY
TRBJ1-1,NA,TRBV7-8,ASSLRDAGGGEAF
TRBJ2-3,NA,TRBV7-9,ASRARTSTDTQY
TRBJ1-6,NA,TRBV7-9,ASSLERVADILLH
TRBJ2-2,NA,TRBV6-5,ASATGAPGELF
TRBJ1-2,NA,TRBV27,ASSLSWTGRYGYT
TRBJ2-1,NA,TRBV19,ASSINSGAFNEQF
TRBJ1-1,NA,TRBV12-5,ASGLSGAPPRAF
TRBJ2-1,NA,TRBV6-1,ASSADRGSEQF
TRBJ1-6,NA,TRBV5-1,ASSFGQGDSPLH
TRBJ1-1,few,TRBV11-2,ASSLDQGLAF
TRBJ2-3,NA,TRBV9,ASSGRGPSGFTDTQY
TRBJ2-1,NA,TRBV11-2,ASSLDERRGNEQF
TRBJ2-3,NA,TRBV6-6,ASSYRGLDTQY
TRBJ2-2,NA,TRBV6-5,ASSYSWIRNTGELF
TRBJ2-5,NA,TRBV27,ASSRTSGGLPETQY
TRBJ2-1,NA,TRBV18,ASSPPGWDEQF
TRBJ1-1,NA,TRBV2,ASSEMDSWNTEAF
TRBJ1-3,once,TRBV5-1,ASSLGVAESGNTIY